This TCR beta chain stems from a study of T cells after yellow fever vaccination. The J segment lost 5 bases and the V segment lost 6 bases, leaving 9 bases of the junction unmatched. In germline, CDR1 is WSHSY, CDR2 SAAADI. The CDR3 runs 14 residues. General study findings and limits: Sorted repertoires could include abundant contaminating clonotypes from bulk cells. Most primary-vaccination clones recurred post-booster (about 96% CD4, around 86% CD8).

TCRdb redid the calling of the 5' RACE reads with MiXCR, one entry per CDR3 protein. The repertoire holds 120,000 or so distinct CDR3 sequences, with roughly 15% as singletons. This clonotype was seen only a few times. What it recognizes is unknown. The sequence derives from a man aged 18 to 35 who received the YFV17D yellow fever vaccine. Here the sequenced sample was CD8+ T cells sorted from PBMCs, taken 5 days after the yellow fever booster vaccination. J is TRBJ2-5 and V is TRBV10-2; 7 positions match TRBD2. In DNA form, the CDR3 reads TGCGCCAGCAGGGGGGTAGCGGGCCTGGAGACCCAGTACTTC. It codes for CASRGVAGLETQYF.